This T cell receptor (beta chain) was captured in a study of metastatic and nonmetastatic thyroid tumors. TCRdb re-processed the PCR reads through MiXCR. The sample holds fewer than 25,000 clones, 20% to 30% seen once. This clone has at least ten counts. Its matching antigen is unknown. The identical CDR3 is also encoded by other nucleotide sequences in the sample. The germline V gene encodes CDR1 SGHTA and CDR2 FQGNSA. Trimming removed 0 bases from V and 6 bases from J, with 11 bases in between. The CDR3 is made up of 15 amino acids. General study findings and limits: Reported TCR beta diversity, measured in blood and tumor, was significantly higher for malignant thyroid tumors than for benign nodules.

Until they underwent thyroid surgery, no patient had received any treatment. The receptor was derived from a male donor with papillary thyroid cancer or a benign thyroid nodule (not recorded which). Some clones in this sample may be carry-over from other donors' samples. Sequenced material: blood. The J gene is TRBJ2-2, the V gene TRBV7-2; D ambiguous. The CDR3, as DNA: TGTGCCAGCAGCTTAGCCCCTTTCGGGTCCGGGGAGCTGTTTTTT. Amino acids: CASSLAPFGSGELFF.